This T cell receptor (beta chain) derives from a study of cytomegalovirus exposure and HLA in healthy donors (dated by TCRdb to 2015 to 2018). With respect to the entire study: An earlier analysis of roughly 630 of the donors reported about 250 Gb of sequence data and 117 million unique TCR beta sequences from 150 million to 200 million T cells. Approximately 310 gigabases of sequencing data and tens of millions of unique TCR sequences were included in an early release covering under 650 HLA-typed donors. Using immunosequencing, the study profiled T cell repertoires from 666 subjects and related those repertoires to cytomegalovirus serostatus. To study patterns of TCR occurrence, a later analysis re-analyzed previously published TCR beta repertoires from 600 to 750 donors and added high-resolution HLA genotyping. A later genetic analysis used genome-wide SNP genotypes for about 65% of the roughly 700 donors, treating that subset as a discovery cohort. Both class I and class II loci were covered by HLA typing, at four-digit resolution. Across 300 to 400 genotyped donors of the cohort, an average of 235,054 unique TCR beta nucleotide sequences per donor were sequenced, and roughly 17% of those sequences were non-productive. Rather than drawing on any new phenotypic data, the later analysis identified candidate immune exposures from TCR beta sequences and the way those sequences occurred across donors. Of the roughly 410 genotyped donors, 75% to 85% were placed in the genetic ancestry cluster associated with self-reported Caucasian donors. An earlier analysis of around 640 of the donors used high-throughput TCR beta sequencing to judge whether each TCR beta V gene segment behaved as functional or pseudogenic. High-throughput TCR immunosequencing, statistical association of individual TCRs with disease status, and machine learning were combined to predict cytomegalovirus infection status. The study was designed to test whether signatures of past pathogen exposure could be identified by cataloging public T cell receptors. Donor age, sex, ethnicity and CMV serostatus were compiled together with the repertoire data. Four or five DR-DQ haplotypes were handled as single units for association and clustering, since linkage in the cohort was strong. Every discovery cohort repertoire had been produced on one sequencing platform. Typing coverage varied by locus: roughly 629-630 donors for A, B, C, DRB1 and DQB1; around 560 for DQA1; around 570 for DPA1; some 470 for DPB1. In addition to the first cohort of 666 subjects, a separate validation cohort of 120 different subjects was used.

A word on this clone: Its antigen remains undetermined. No base-level quality is on record; no much larger clone is a single base apart.

The germline V gene gives CDR1 as SNHLY and CDR2 as FYNNEI. Germline trimming: 9 bases from V, 3 bases from J; junction bases outside gene matches: 7. From its cysteine to its phenylalanine, the CDR3 spans 14 amino acids. Only the CDR3 part of the read is kept: 42 bases, read in frame from the first base. Libraries came from the immunoSEQ multiplex PCR assay. For the multiplex PCR, a mixture combining 60 forward primers for TCR Vbeta segments and 13 reverse primers for TCR Jbeta segments was used. A multiplex PCR assay on genomic DNA amplified the CDR3 region of rearranged TCR beta genes. Amplified TCR beta libraries were sequenced as 87-base-pair reads on the Illumina HiSeq System. As for how the authors treated the data: In a later analysis, around 80 million unique TCR beta chains were counted across the 690 or so repertoires, and some 10 million of these chains were shared by at least two donors. Raw reads were error-corrected and collapsed into unique sequences by a nearest-neighbor algorithm in which closely related sequences were merged to remove PCR and sequencing errors. V, D and J gene segments were assigned by aligning CDR3 sequences to IMGT reference sequences. For a sequence to be retained, a match of at least six nucleotides was required to both a V gene segment and a J gene segment. A rearrangement counted as productive if the CDR3 had no stop codons and remained in frame with V and J, and every other rearrangement counted as non-productive. CDR3 was defined by IMGT convention, running from the second conserved V-encoded cysteine to the conserved J-encoded phenylalanine. In an earlier analysis of more than 550 of the donors, sequences lacking an unambiguous match to a single V gene segment were excluded. An earlier analysis of around 600 of the donors classified V segments as functional when productive rearrangements were above 56.7% and as segregating when the standard deviation between donors was above 5%. To diagnose cytomegalovirus status from the catalog of TCR beta chain sequences, a statistical classification framework was built. V and J gene assignment, in a later analysis, came from comparing TCR nucleotide sequences with IMGT/GENE-DB human TR gene sequences. Using the TCRdist pipeline, a later analysis assigned CDR3 sequences along with most-parsimonious VDJ recombination scenarios. In a later analysis, each TCR beta chain was defined by its CDR3 amino acid sequence together with its V-gene family, and reads without a unique V-gene family were excluded. To address suspected cross-contamination and a sequencing artifact, a later analysis removed under 600 highly shared, low-generation-probability nucleotide sequences. For each public chain, a later analysis derived a clonal expansion index from normalized ranks of inferred template counts within each repertoire. Generation probabilities in a later analysis came from a VDJ recombination model fitted to out-of-frame rearrangements, and those results were checked against IGoR. In a later analysis, hypergeometric tests were used to score TCR-TCR, TCR-HLA and TCR-CMV co-occurrence, with a repertoire-size bias correction applied to TCR pairs. In a later analysis, false discovery rates were estimated by permuting HLA or CMV assignments 20 times. In a later analysis, co-occurring TCRs were grouped using DBSCAN, with TCRdist sequence similarity added in when clustering inside HLA-allele-positive subsets. For co-occurrence clustering, repertoires with fewer than 30,000 or more than 120,000 public chains were excluded, along with five or six repertoires with anomalous nucleotide sharing. TCRdb retrieved this table from immuneACCESS and kept in-frame rearrangements only. Not all clones are present; in checked studies, unresolved V genes account for under half, and no reason is known for the remainder. Clone size and the V and J calls come from that table; the DNA yielded D and trimming. The sample table records about 82,000 clones; around 82% of these occur just once. The ten most abundant clones make up over 3% of the sample.

The cohort comprised fewer than 750 healthy bone marrow donors. Cohort members were all nominally healthy when sampled, although unrecorded immune exposures were likely present. The donor tested CMV seronegative, placing the donor among the approximately 360 seronegative members of the cohort. Each donor provided a peripheral blood sample, and peripheral blood mononuclear cells were used for TCR beta sequencing. The Qiagen DNeasy Blood Extraction Kit was used to extract genomic DNA from the blood cell samples. Overall study outcomes, separate from this receptor: Sequencing depth was assumed to be roughly uniform across donors in the presence/absence analyses, though that assumption may not hold. A further reported finding was that TCR beta sequences accurately predicted the HLA-A and HLA-B alleles for most subjects in the first cohort. A total of fewer than 200 TCR beta chains were listed by the study as associated with cytomegalovirus. In an earlier analysis of around 500 of the donors, most TCR beta V segments appeared in productive rearrangements about 87% or about 30% of the time, broadly matching IMGT annotations. Because counts were too low, 15 or so rarely observed V segments, including chromosome 9 orphons, were excluded from the earlier analysis of a few hundred of the donors. In vitro tests confirmed that a few of the cytomegalovirus-associated TCR beta chains recognize cytomegalovirus antigens. Linkage disequilibrium might explain the correlated functional status among segregating V segments, but an unknown experimental factor could not be ruled out. Assigning TCR associations to individual alleles was difficult when HLA alleles, especially DR and DQ, strongly co-occurred. In both the original and validation cohorts, the classifier was reported to diagnose cytomegalovirus status with high specificity and sensitivity. The cohort was sequenced for TCR beta chains only, and without alpha or paired-chain data the features that could be detected were limited. In a later analysis, several top co-occurrence clusters were reported to appear linked to parvovirus B19, influenza, CMV and Epstein-Barr virus. According to a later analysis, TCR association rates differed among HLA loci, with DRB1 alleles showing the most associated TCRs and HLA-C alleles showing the fewest. In a later genetic analysis, a missense DCLRE1C variant was associated with V-gene and J-gene trimming of TCR beta chains, and the association was replicated in an independent cohort. Immune exposure information for the cohort was limited to CMV serostatus. Because HLA typing was unavailable for some donors at each locus, only the typed subset was used in association tests. In a later genetic analysis, fewer N-insertions in productive TCRs were reported among donors in an Asian-associated ancestry cluster than the approximately 670-donor mean. A cluster of highly shared sequence variants was judged likely to be a technical artifact of the sequencing pipeline. The 87-base-pair reads could not distinguish some IMGT-functional V segments, including TRBV6-2 and TRBV6-3, so those segments were excluded. A later analysis associated around 16,000 TCR beta sequences with specific HLA alleles at a false discovery rate of 0.05. According to a later analysis, most CMV-associated TCR beta chains appeared to be HLA-restricted, and the HLA associations seemed to be driven largely by CMV exposure. A later analysis found that HLA-associated TCR beta chains were more clonally expanded and had lower generation probabilities than equally common non-associated chains. Most TCR sequences were observed very rarely across donors, whereas some public TCRs were present in many individuals. The authors suggested that the approach could potentially be extended to other disease states and immunological phenotypes.

The sequence was collected from a man in his forties or fifties in good health and CMV-seronegative. What was sequenced was PBMCs. This sequence uses TRBV2 and TRBJ2-4, with 8 bases matching TRBD1. The DNA sequence reads TGTGCCAGTTCGACAGGGGCCCTCAAAAACATTCAGTACTTC. Its product reads: CASSTGALKNIQYF.